The sequence of this T cell receptor (beta chain) was determined in a study of shared clonotypes between healthy human individuals. Overall study: Each donor contributed plates that comprised three CD4 naive, three CD4 memory, two CD8 naive and one CD8 memory. Study-wide points: Shared clonotypes across all four donors exceeded non-shared ones in generation probability.

A word on this clone: Antigen: not known.

In the naive CD8 group, cells lacked CD45RO and were positively selected for CCR7, so terminally differentiated effector memory CD45RA+ cells were left out. Replicate PCRs run on sorted subsets employed around 200 ng DNA, approximately 30,000 T cell genomes. Repertoires were generated with immunoSEQ multiplex PCR, while TCRdb's copy carries only in-frame clones and drops some. The profile shows fewer than 800,000 clones, under 95% of them singletons. Sequencing was performed on naive CD8+ T cells sorted from blood. The source of this sequence is a man aged 30 to 39 in good health.

The DNA of the CDR3 is TGTGCCAGCAGTTCCGGGACAGAATCATTGTATGGCTACACCTTC. Its translation is CASSSGTESLYGYTF. This chain uses TRBV27 with TRBJ1-2; 7 bases are shared with TRBD1. Unmatched junction bases numbered 10, after V lost 4 bases and J lost 5 bases. The CDR3 is 15 residues long. CDR1 and CDR2 from the germline V gene are MNHEY and SMNVEV (reference sequence).